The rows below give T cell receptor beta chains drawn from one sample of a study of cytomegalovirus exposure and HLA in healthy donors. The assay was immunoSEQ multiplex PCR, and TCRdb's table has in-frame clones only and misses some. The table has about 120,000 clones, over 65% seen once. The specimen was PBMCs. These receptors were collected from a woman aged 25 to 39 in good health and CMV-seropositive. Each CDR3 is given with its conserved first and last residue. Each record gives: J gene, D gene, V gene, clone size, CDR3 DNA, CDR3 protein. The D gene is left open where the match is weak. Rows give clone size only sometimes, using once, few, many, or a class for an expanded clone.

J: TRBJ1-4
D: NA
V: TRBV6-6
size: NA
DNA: TGTGCCAGCAGCCAAACACCCAGGGAAAAACTGTTTTTT
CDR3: CASSQTPREKLFF

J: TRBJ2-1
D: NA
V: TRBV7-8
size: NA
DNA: TGTGCCAGCAGCTACCGACAGGCCTACAATGAGCAGTTCTTC
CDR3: CASSYRQAYNEQFF

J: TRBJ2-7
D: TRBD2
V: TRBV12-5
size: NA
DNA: TGTGCTAGTGGACCGCGGGGGAGGGACTACGAGCAGTACTTC
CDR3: CASGPRGRDYEQYF

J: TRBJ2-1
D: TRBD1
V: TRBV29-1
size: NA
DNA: TGCAGCGTTGATTCACCCTGGGACAGTCAATACGATGAGCAGTTCTTC
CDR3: CSVDSPWDSQYDEQFF

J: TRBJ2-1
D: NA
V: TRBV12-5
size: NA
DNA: TGTGCTAGTGGTTTTTGGCAACGAAGTTCCTACAATGAGCAGTTCTTC
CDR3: CASGFWQRSSYNEQFF

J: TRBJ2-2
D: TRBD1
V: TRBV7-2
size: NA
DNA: TGTGCCAGCAGCCCTACCACGACAGGGGTGCGCGCCGGGGAGCTGTTTTTT
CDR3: CASSPTTTGVRAGELFF

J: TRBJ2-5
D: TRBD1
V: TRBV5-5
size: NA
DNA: TGTGCCAGCAGAAACACAGGGGGGTCCCAAGAGACCCAGTACTTC
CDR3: CASRNTGGSQETQYF

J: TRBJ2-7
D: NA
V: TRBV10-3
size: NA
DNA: TGTGCCATCAGTGATAGAACCTACGAGCAGTACTTC
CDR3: CAISDRTYEQYF

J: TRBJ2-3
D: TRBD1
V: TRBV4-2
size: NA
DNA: TGTGCCAGCAGCCAAGATGGGACAGGGGTGGCAGATACGCAGTATTTT
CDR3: CASSQDGTGVADTQYF

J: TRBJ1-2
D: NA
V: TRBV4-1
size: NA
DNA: TGCGCCAGCAGCCAGACCGGGACACAGAACTATGGCTACACCTTC
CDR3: CASSQTGTQNYGYTF

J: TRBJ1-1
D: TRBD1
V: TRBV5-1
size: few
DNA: TGCGCCAGCAGCCCAGGGACAGCAGTCGAAGCTTTCTTT
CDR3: CASSPGTAVEAFF

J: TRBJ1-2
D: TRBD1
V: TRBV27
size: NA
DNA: TGTGCCAGCAGTACTCGGGACAGGGGGACCTATGGCTACACCTTC
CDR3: CASSTRDRGTYGYTF

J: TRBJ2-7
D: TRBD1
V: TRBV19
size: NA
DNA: TGTGCCAGTAGTACACCAGGGGGCGCAAGTTACGAGCAGTACTTC
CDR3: CASSTPGGASYEQYF

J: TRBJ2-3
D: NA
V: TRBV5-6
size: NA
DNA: TGTGCCAGCAGCTTCCGCGCGACTAGGGCCACAGATACGCAGTATTTT
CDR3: CASSFRATRATDTQYF

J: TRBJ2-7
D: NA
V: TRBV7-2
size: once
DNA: TGTGCCAGCAGCCCCTCGCGGGGGCAGACCTACGAGCAGTACTTC
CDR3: CASSPSRGQTYEQYF

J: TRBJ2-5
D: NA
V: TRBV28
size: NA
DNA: TGTGCCAGCAGTTTAGCGGGGGCGAGAGAGACCCAGTACTTC
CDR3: CASSLAGARETQYF

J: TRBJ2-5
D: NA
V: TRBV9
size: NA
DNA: TGTGCCAGCAGCGGAGACTCGGGCAGGGCGGAGACCCAGTACTTC
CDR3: CASSGDSGRAETQYF

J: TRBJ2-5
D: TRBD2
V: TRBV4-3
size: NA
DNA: TGCGCCAGCAGCCAGCGACTAGCGGGGGAGGCCCAGTACTTC
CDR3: CASSQRLAGEAQYF

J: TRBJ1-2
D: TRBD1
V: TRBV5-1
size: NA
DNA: TGCGCCAGCAGCTTGGCCTTTCGAGGGGGCCATGGCTACACCTTC
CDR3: CASSLAFRGGHGYTF

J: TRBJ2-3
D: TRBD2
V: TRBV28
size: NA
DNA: TGTGCCAGCAGTTCCACAACCCCGGGGGGGGAGCAGTATTTT
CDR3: CASSSTTPGGEQYF

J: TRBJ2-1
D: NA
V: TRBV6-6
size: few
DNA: TGTGCCAGCAGAGACGCCGGGACTGATGAGCAGTTCTTC
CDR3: CASRDAGTDEQFF

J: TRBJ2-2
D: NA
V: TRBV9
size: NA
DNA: TGTGCCAGCAGCTCAAGGACTGCCCCATCGGGGGAGCTGTTTTTT
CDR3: CASSSRTAPSGELFF

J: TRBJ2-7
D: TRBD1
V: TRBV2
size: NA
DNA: TGTGCCAGCAGCTCGGGACAGGGTTACGAGCAGTGCTTC
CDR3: CASSSGQGYEQCF

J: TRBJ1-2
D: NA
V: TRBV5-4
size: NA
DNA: TGTGCCAGCAGCCTCGACAGCTATGGCTTCTATGGCTACACCTTC
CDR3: CASSLDSYGFYGYTF

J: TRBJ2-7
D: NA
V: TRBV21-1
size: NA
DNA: TGTGCCAGCAACGAATCTAGCGGGCACTACGAGCAGTACTTC
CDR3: CASNESSGHYEQYF

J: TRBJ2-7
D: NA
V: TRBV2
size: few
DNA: TGTGCCAGCAGTGTTGCGTTCGGACATAGCACGTACGAGCAGTACTTC
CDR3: CASSVAFGHSTYEQYF

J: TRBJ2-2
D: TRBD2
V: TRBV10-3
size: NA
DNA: TGTGCCATCAGACTAGCGGGCAACACCGGGGAGCTGTTTTTT
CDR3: CAIRLAGNTGELFF

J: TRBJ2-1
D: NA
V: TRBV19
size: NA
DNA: TGTGCCAGTAGTACCACCGGGACGGCGGGGAATGAGCAGTTCTTC
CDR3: CASSTTGTAGNEQFF

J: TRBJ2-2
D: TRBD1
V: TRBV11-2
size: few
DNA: TGTGCCAGCAGCTTAGGGCGAGGACAGGTCGGGGCCGGGGAGCTGTTTTTT
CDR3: CASSLGRGQVGAGELFF

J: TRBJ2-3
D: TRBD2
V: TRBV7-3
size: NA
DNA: TGTGCCAGCAGCCTCGGACTAGACACAGATACGCAGTATTTT
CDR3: CASSLGLDTDTQYF

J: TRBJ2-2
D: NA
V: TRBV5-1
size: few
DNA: TGCGCCAGCAGCACAACAGCAGTCGGGGGCACCGGGGAGCTGTTTTTT
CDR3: CASSTTAVGGTGELFF

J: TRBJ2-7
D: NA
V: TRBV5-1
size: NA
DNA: TGCGCCAGCAGCTTGGAGTCAGGGCTAAGCGAGCAGTACTTC
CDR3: CASSLESGLSEQYF

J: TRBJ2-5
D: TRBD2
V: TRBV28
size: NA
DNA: TGTGCCAGCAGTCCCTCGGGGGGGACCCAGTACTTC
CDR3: CASSPSGGTQYF

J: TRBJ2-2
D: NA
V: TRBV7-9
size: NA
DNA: TGTGCCAGCCTTGCGAAGCGGGACACCGGGGAGCTGTTTTTT
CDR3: CASLAKRDTGELFF

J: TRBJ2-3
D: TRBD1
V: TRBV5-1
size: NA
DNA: TGCGCCAGCCAACAGGGGGCTCGCACAGATACGCAGTATTTT
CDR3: CASQQGARTDTQYF

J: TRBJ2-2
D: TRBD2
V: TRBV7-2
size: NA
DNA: TGTGCCAGCAGCTTAGTTAGCGGGGCTGCCGGGGAGCTGTTTTTT
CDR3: CASSLVSGAAGELFF

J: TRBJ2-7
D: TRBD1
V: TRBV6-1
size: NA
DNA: TGTGCCAGCCGACAGGGGCACGAGCAGTACTTC
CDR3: CASRQGHEQYF

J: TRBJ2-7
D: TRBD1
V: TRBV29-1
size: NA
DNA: TGCAGCGTTAGGACAGGGGAGGGGACCTACGAGCAGTACTTC
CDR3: CSVRTGEGTYEQYF

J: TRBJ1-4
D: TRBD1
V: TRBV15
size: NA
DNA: TGTGCCACCAGAACGGACAGGGACGGAGAAAAACTGTTTTTT
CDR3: CATRTDRDGEKLFF

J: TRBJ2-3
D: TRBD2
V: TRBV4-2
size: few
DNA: TGTGCCAGCAGCCGAGACATTACTAGCGCGGGGAGCACAGATACGCAGTATTTT
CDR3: CASSRDITSAGSTDTQYF

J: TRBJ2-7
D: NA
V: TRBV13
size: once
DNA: TGTGCCAGCAGCTTAGGGAGCTCCTACGAGCAGTACTTC
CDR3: CASSLGSSYEQYF

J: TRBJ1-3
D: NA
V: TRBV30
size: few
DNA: TGTGCCTGGAAACGAGCCGGAAACACCATATATTTT
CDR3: CAWKRAGNTIYF

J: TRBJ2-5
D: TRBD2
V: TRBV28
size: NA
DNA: TGTGCCAGCAGTTTAGGGAGCGGGGGAGGAGAGACCCAGTACTTC
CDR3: CASSLGSGGGETQYF

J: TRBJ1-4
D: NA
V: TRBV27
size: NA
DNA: TGTGCCAGCAGTTTGGTTCGACAGCCTGCAACTAATGAAAAACTGTTTTTT
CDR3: CASSLVRQPATNEKLFF

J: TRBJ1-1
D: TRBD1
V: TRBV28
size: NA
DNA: TGTGCCAGCAGTTTATTGAGGGCAGGGGGAGCAAACACTGAAGCTTTCTTT
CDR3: CASSLLRAGGANTEAFF

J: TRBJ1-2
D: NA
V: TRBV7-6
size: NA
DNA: TGTGCCAGCAGTTCCGGAGGGAGTCAAGCCTTC
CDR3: CASSSGGSQAF

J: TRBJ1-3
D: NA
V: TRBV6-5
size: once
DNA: TGTGCCAGCAGTCTTGGGGGGGCTGGAAACACCATATATTTT
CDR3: CASSLGGAGNTIYF

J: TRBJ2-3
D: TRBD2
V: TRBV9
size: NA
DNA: TGTGCCAGCAGCGTCGGACTAGCGGGGGGGCGGAGCACAGATACGCAGTATTTT
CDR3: CASSVGLAGGRSTDTQYF

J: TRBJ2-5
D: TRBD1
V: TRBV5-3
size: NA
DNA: TGTGCCAGAAGCTTCCCCCCCGGGGACAGGGTAGCCAAAGAGACCCAGTACTTC
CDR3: CARSFPPGDRVAKETQYF